This TCR beta chain was found in a study of blood T cell repertoires in COVID-19. Turning to the study itself: T cells, B-cell-depleted T cells, or PBMCs supplied cDNA or gDNA.

In the authors' workflow: Reference gene primers were amplified, and this amplification served to estimate nucleated cell counts. This table comes from immunoSEQ multiplex PCR, and its TCRdb copy is limited to in-frame clones, with some not included. V, J and clone size are taken as reported in that table, and D and trimming were inferred from the DNA itself. The data contain over 150,000 clones, 65% to 85% of them singletons. Cohort 3 recovery required two negative PCRs, clearance, or symptom resolution. CDR3 size: 16 residues. Trimming stripped 8 bases from V and 1 base from J, with 20 bases between. CDR1 and CDR2 (germline): LNHDA, SQIVND (reference sequence).

Sequencing was performed on PBMCs or T cells enriched from blood (not recorded which). The sequence was collected from a man aged 35 to 55 who had recovered from COVID-19. The V gene is TRBV19, the J gene TRBJ1-1; maybe TRBD1 (6 bases). CDR3 region: CASLGTPHLRNTEAFF. CDR3 nucleotide sequence: TGTGCCAGTTTGGGGACACCTCACCTTAGGAACACTGAAGCTTTCTTT.